This T cell receptor beta chain was observed in a study of cytomegalovirus exposure and HLA in healthy donors. Study conclusions and caveats: Most sequenced TCRs were rare (though some public TCRs occurred in many donors). In an earlier analysis, productive rearrangement rates for most beta V segments clustered near 87% or 30%. Most CMV-associated TCR beta chains were later found to appear HLA-restricted.

A note on this clone: Its antigen remains unidentified.

Each donor was nominally healthy when sampled (though unrecorded immune exposures were likely). This CDR3 is built from 17 residues. Trimming cost V 4 bases and J 2 bases; bases outside gene matches: 13. The germline V gene encodes CDR1 GTSNPN and CDR2 SVGIG (reference sequence). Primers for the PCR totalled 60 Vbeta and 13 Jbeta. Assay used: immunoSEQ multiplex PCR; TCRdb lists only in-frame clones, some missing. In the table there are around 120,000 clones, roughly 80% of which are singletons. This rearrangement joins TRBV30 to TRBJ2-3; 9 bases map to TRBD2. This TCR was sampled from a man in his sixties in good health and CMV-seropositive. Sample: PBMCs. The CDR3 loop reads CAWTPRGLAGTTDTQYF. CDR3 DNA sequence: TGTGCCTGGACCCCCCGAGGGCTAGCGGGGACCACAGATACGCAGTATTTT. Full variable domain (missing parts from reference TRBV30 and TRBJ2-3): SQTIHQWPATLVQPVGSPLSLECTVEGTSNPNLYWYRQAAGRGLQLLFYSVGIGQISSEVPQNLSASRPQDRQFILSSKKLLLSDSGFYLCAWTPRGLAGTTDTQYFGPGTRLTVL.